This T cell receptor (beta chain) stems from a study of T cell repertoires in cytomegalovirus infection. About this clonotype: Its antigen is as yet unknown.

Each CDR3 protein is one row after TCRdb ran MiXCR on the reads. Of some 920,000 distinct CDR3 sequences listed, around 30% are singletons. Regarding the study as a whole: Clonotype analysis showed dominance of the ex vivo response by HLA-C-restricted CMV-specific TCR beta clonotypes. The cumulative frequency of public TCR beta families identified carriers of CMV plus the relevant HLA.

V was clipped by 6 bases and J by 10 bases, with 18 bases between them. The CDR3 runs 14 residues. The sequencing used cultured CD8+ T cells from PBMCs, collected from culture after CMV antigen stimulation. The genes are TRBV12-3 or TRBV12-4 and TRBJ2-2, with D uncertain. The receptor's source is a human donor in good health (CMV status not recorded). Some clones in this sample may be carry-over from other donors' samples. CDR3 coding DNA: TGTGCCAGCAGCCCTTATTTGTCGGGCTCGGAGCTGTTTTTT. As protein: CASSPYLSGSELFF.